The present T cell receptor beta chain was sequenced within a study of shared clonotypes between healthy human individuals. The assay was immunoSEQ multiplex PCR, and TCRdb's table has in-frame clones only and misses some. Found here are 760,000 or so clones, about 96% of them singletons; the top ten hold over 0.2%. CD45RO-negative cells were positively selected for CCR7, leaving out terminally differentiated effector memory CD45RA+ cells. The CDR3 has 13 residues. The V end lost 6 bases, the J end lost 7 bases, and 16 bases lay between the germline ends. Germline V gene lookup returns CDR1 MNHEY and CDR2 SMNVEV (reference sequence).

This clonotype was obtained from a man under 40 in good health. The rearrangement joins TRBV27 to TRBJ2-7, with D possibly TRBD1 on 6 matching bases. Sequenced material: naive CD8+ T cells sorted from blood. Here the CDR3 DNA reads TGTGCCAGCAGCTCGCACCTACAGGGAGAGCAGTACTTC. The encoded protein is CASSSHLQGEQYF.